The TCR beta chain described here comes from a study of identifying expanded T cells in peripheral blood. Study-level points and caveats: Variance in clone template counts between two-week samples significantly increased with total template count across all healthy donors.

The repertoire was sequenced with immunoSEQ multiplex PCR; TCRdb's copy has only in-frame clones and lacks some. This table holds about 84,000 clones, roughly 86% found once. CDR1 and CDR2 (germline): ENHRY, SYGVKD. The germline V and J ends were trimmed by 10 bases and 4 bases, with 28 bases remaining between them. CDR3 length equals 17 residues. Collection occurred without any documented infections or immune events in donors. Turning to this clone: Antigen specificity is unknown.

V is TRBV10-3 and J is TRBJ1-2, with a possible D match to TRBD1 (5 bases). Sequenced sample: blood. The receptor was isolated from a person between 18 and 75 years old in good health. CDR3 region: CASSPAGAVFSPYGYTF. The DNA of the CDR3 is TGTGCCAGCAGCCCTGCCGGGGCCGTCTTTTCACCCTATGGCTACACCTTC.